The 2 T cell receptor beta chains given below trace back to one sample, sequenced in a study of identical twins. In TCRdb, the 5' RACE reads were re-called with MiXCR into one record per CDR3 protein. The sample includes fewer than 900,000 distinct CDR3 sequences, 15% to 20% of them seen just once. This sample was also put to use in a study of T cells expressing NK-cell markers.

Sequences were obtained from PBMCs. The receptors here all came from a woman under 30 in good health.

This clonotype was seen a few times. For the CDR3, the DNA is TGTGCCAGCAGTGAACAGTGGCGGAACTATGGCTACACCTTC. This gives the protein CASSEQWRNYGYTF. V and J are TRBV6-1 and TRBJ1-2; D call uncertain. The V gene's germline CDR1 is MNHNS and CDR2 SASEGT. Trimming pared 2 bases from V and 2 bases from J, leaving 9 bases between. The CDR3 sequence is 14 residues long.

V is TRBV12-3 or TRBV12-4 and J is TRBJ1-1; no firm D call. V lost 2 bases to trimming and J lost 6 bases, with 16 bases between them. The CDR3 contains 15 residues. The CDR3 DNA reads TGTGCCAGCAGTTTACGGTACCTGTTTGTCGCTGAAGCTTTCTTT. Translating gives CASSLRYLFVAEAFF.